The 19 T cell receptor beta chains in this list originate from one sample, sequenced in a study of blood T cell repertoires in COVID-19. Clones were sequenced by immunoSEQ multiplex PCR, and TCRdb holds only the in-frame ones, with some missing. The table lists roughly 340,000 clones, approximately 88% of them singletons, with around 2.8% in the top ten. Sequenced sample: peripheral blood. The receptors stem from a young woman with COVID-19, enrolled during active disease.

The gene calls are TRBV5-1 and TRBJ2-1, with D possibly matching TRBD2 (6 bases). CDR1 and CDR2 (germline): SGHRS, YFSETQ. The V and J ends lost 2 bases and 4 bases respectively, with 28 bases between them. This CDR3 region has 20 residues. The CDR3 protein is CASSFLDARGAKVLYNEQFF. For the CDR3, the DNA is TGCGCCAGCAGCTTTTTGGATGCTCGCGGGGCCAAGGTACTGTACAATGAGCAGTTCTTC.

CDR3 sequence (DNA): TGTGCCAGCAGCCCACTAACAGGGAGGGGCTCCTACGAGCAGTACTTC. It is translated as CASSPLTGRGSYEQYF. The gene calls are TRBV7-9 and TRBJ2-7; weak D call: TRBD2 (7 bases). Deletions cut 5 bases from V and 0 bases from J, with 17 bases between. The CDR3 totals 16 residues. Germline CDR1 is SEHNR and CDR2 is FQNEAQ (reference sequence).

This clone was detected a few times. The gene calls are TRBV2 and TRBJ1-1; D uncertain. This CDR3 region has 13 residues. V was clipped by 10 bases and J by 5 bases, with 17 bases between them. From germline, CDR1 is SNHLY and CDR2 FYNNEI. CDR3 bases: TGTGCCACGTCTCAGTGGGCCCAGACTGAAGCTTTCTTT. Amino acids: CATSQWAQTEAFF. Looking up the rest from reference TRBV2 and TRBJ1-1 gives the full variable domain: EPEVTQTPSHQVTQMGQEVILRCVPISNHLYFYWYRQILGQKVEFLVSFYNNEISEKSEIFDDQFSVERPDGSNFTLKIRSTKLEDSAMYFCATSQWAQTEAFFGQGTRLTVV.

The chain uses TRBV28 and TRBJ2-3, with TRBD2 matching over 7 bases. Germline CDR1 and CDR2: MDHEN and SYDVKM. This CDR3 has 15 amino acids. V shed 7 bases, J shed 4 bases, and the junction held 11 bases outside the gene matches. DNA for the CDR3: TGTGCCAGCACCATTACGGCGGGAGCTCCAGATACGCAGTATTTT. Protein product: CASTITAGAPDTQYF.

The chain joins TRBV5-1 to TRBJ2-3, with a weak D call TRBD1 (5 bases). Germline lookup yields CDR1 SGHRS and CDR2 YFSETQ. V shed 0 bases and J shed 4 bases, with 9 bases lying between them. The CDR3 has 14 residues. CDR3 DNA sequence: TGCGCCAGCAGCTTGGCAGGGTACCCAGATACGCAGTATTTT. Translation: CASSLAGYPDTQYF.

The CDR3 is CASSDRGQGHTEAFF. DNA for the CDR3: TGTGCCAGCAGCGATCGGGGACAGGGTCACACTGAAGCTTTCTTT. The chain joins TRBV7-6 to TRBJ1-1, with 9 bases fitting TRBD1. Germline V gene lookup returns CDR1 SGHVS and CDR2 FNYEAQ. V trimming: 5 bases; J trimming: 3 bases; junction bases outside the gene matches: 7. The CDR3 length is 15 residues.

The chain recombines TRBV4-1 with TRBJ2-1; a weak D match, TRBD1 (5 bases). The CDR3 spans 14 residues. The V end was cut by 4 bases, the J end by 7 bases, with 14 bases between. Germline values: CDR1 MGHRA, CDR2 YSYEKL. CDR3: CASSPQGNTNEQFF. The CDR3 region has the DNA TGCGCCAGCAGCCCGCAGGGAAACACGAATGAGCAGTTCTTC.

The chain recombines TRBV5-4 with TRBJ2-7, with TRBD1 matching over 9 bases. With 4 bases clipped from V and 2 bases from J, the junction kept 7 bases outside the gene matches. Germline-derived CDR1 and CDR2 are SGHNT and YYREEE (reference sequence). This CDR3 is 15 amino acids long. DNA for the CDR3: TGTGCCAGCAGCGCCAAGACAGGGGGAACCTACGAGCAGTACTTC. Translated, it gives CASSAKTGGTYEQYF.

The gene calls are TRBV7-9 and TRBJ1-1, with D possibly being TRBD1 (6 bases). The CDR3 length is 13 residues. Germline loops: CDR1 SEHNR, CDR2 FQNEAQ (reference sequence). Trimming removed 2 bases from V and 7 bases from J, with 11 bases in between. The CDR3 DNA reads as TGTGCCAGCAGCTTACTACAGGGTGGTGAAGCTTTCTTT. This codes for CASSLLQGGEAFF.

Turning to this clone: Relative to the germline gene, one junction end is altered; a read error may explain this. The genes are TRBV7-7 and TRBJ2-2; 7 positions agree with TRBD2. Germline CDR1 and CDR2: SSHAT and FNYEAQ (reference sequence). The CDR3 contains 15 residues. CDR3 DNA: TGTGCTAGCAGTTTAGGACTAGTGGTAACCGGGGAGCTGTTTTTT. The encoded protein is CASSLGLVVTGELFF.

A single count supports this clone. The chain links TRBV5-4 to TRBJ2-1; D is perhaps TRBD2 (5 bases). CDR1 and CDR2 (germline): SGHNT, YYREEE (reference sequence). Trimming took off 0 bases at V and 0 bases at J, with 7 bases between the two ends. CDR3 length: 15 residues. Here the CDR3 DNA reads TGTGCCAGCAGCTTGGCCGCGGGCTCCTACAATGAGCAGTTCTTC. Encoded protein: CASSLAAGSYNEQFF.

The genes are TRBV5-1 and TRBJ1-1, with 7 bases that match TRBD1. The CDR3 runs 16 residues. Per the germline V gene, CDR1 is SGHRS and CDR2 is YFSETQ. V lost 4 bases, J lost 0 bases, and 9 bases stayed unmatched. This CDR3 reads CASSRTGVSVNTEAFF. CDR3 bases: TGCGCCAGCAGCAGAACAGGGGTTTCGGTGAACACTGAAGCTTTCTTT.

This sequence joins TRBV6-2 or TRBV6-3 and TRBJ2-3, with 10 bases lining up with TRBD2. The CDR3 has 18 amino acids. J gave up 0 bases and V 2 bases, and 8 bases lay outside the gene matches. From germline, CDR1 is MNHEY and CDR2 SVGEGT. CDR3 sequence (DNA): TGTGCCAGCAGTTACCCCACACTAGCGGGGACTAGCACAGATACGCAGTATTTT. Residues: CASSYPTLAGTSTDTQYF.

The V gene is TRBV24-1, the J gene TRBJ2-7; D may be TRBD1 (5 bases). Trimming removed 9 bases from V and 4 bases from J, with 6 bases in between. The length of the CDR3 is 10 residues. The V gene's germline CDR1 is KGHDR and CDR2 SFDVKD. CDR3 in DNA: TGTGCCACCCAGGGATACGAGCAGTACGTC. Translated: CATQGYEQYV.

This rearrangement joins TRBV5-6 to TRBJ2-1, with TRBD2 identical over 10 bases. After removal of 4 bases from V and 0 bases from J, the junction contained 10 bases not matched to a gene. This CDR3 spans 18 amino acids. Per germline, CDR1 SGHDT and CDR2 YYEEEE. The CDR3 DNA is TGTGCCAGCAGCCTTCCCGGGACTAGCGCGAGCTCCTACAATGAGCAGTTCTTC. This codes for CASSLPGTSASSYNEQFF.

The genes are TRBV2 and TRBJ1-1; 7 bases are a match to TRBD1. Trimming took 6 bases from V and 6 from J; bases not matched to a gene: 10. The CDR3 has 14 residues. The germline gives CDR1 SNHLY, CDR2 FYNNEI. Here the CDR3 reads CASRGDRVPPEAFF. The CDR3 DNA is TGTGCCAGCAGGGGAGACAGGGTCCCTCCTGAAGCTTTCTTT. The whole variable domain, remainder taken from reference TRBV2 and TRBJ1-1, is EPEVTQTPSHQVTQMGQEVILRCVPISNHLYFYWYRQILGQKVEFLVSFYNNEISEKSEIFDDQFSVERPDGSNFTLKIRSTKLEDSAMYFCASRGDRVPPEAFFGQGTRLTVV.

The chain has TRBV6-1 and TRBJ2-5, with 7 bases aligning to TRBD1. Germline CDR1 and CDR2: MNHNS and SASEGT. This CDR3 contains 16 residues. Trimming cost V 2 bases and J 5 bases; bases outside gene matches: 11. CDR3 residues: CASSESRGGFGETQYF. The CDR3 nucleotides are TGTGCCAGCAGTGAAAGCAGAGGGGGCTTTGGGGAGACCCAGTACTTC.

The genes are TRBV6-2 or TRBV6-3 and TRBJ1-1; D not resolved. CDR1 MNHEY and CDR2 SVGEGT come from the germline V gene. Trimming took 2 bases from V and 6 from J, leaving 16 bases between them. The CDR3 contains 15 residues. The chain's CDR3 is CASSYSSTDGAEAFF. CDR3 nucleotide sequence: TGTGCCAGCAGTTACAGTAGTACCGACGGGGCTGAAGCTTTCTTT.

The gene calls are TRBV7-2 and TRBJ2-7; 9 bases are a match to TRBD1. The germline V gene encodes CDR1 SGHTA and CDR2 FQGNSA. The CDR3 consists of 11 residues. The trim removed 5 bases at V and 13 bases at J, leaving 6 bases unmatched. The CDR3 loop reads CASSPGTGFYV. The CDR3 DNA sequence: TGTGCCAGCAGCCCCGGGACAGGGTTCTACGTC.